The 10 T cell receptor beta chains in this list originate from one sample, sequenced in a study of blood T cells in healthy people across ages. A second PCR, run for about 7 to 12 cycles, used a sample-barcoded 5' primer plus a J-beta primer mix. TCRdb ran MiXCR on the 5' RACE reads and lists one entry per CDR3 protein. The sample yields about a million distinct CDR3 sequences, roughly 43% seen once. Sequences were obtained from blood. The receptors stem from a man younger than 40 in good health.

CDR3 nucleotides: TGCGCCAGCAGCCAGAACAGCGGGGGAATCTCCTACAATGAGCAGTTCTTC. Translation: CASSQNSGGISYNEQFF. V usage is TRBV4-3 and J usage is TRBJ2-1; 8 nucleotides align to TRBD2. In germline, CDR1 is LGHNA, CDR2 YSLEER. This CDR3 has 17 amino acids. The V gene end was trimmed by 3 bases and the J gene end by 0 bases; junction bases not matched to a gene: 7.

The chain joins TRBV5-5 to TRBJ1-4; no reliable D call. Trimming took off 3 bases at V and 1 base at J, with 13 bases between the two ends. The CDR3 runs to 16 residues. Per germline, CDR1 SGHKS and CDR2 YYEKEE (reference sequence). The CDR3 sequence: CASSWNKGVTNEKLFF. DNA of the CDR3: TGTGCCAGCAGCTGGAATAAGGGCGTAACTAATGAAAAACTGTTTTTT.

The rearrangement uses TRBV29-1 and TRBJ2-2, with D perhaps given as TRBD1 or TRBD2 (5 bases each). V lost 5 bases to trimming and J lost 1 base, with 23 bases between them. The CDR3 sequence is 18 residues long. Per the germline V gene, CDR1 is SQVTM and CDR2 is ANQGSEA. The CDR3: CSVSRPLSGTVNTGELFF. The CDR3 coding sequence is TGCAGCGTTTCACGCCCGCTCTCCGGGACGGTGAACACCGGGGAGCTGTTTTTT.

The rearrangement links TRBV6-5 to TRBJ1-1; 9 bases fit TRBD1. CDR3 length: 15 residues. Per the germline V gene, CDR1 is MNHEY and CDR2 is SVGAGI. The V and J ends lost 2 bases and 1 base, in that order; junction bases with no gene match: 2. Here the CDR3 reads CASSYQGQGNTEAFF. CDR3 sequence (DNA): TGTGCCAGCAGTTACCAGGGACAGGGGAACACTGAAGCTTTCTTT.

There are a few counts of this clonotype. The chain links TRBV6-2 or TRBV6-3 to TRBJ2-2; a possible D gene is TRBD2 (6 bases). CDR1 and CDR2 (germline): MNHEY, SVGEGT. Between the trimmed V and J ends, which lost 2 bases and 7 bases, there was a span of 26 bases. The CDR3 runs 19 residues. Here the CDR3 DNA reads TGTGCCAGCAGTTACCCCCAGGAGAACGGGGGTGCAGAGGTCGGGGAGCTGTTTTTT. It is translated as CASSYPQENGGAEVGELFF.

There are a few counts of this clonotype. This chain uses TRBV20-1 with TRBJ2-3; maybe TRBD2 (6 bases). The V and J ends lost 6 bases and 2 bases respectively, with 15 bases between them. The CDR3 is 14 amino acids. Germline V gives CDR1 DFQATT, CDR2 SNEGSKA (reference sequence). DNA for the CDR3: TGCAGTGCCCTTCGGGCGGGGTCCACAGATACGCAGTATTTT. This sequence encodes CSALRAGSTDTQYF.

This clonotype has a handful of counts. V and J are TRBV7-9 and TRBJ1-1; the match to TRBD1 covers 8 bases. Germline lookup yields CDR1 SEHNR and CDR2 FQNEAQ (reference sequence). With V trimmed by 7 bases and J by 0 bases, 4 bases remained unmatched. This CDR3 comprises 14 residues. The CDR3 sequence: CASIGQGMNTEAFF. CDR3 sequence (DNA): TGTGCCAGCATTGGACAGGGAATGAACACTGAAGCTTTCTTT.

The chain's CDR3 is CASSGRGQGISSGANVLTF. Written as DNA, the CDR3 is TGTGCCAGCAGCGGGAGGGGACAGGGAATTTCCTCTGGGGCCAACGTCCTGACTTTC. The V call is TRBV9, the J call TRBJ2-6; 9 bases fit TRBD1. The germline V gene has CDR1 SGDLS and CDR2 YYNGEE. The V segment lost 3 bases and the J segment 0 bases; nucleotides outside the gene matches: 10. The CDR3 spans 19 residues.

V and J are TRBV7-2 and TRBJ1-2, with D possibly matching TRBD1 (5 bases). Trimming left V 1 base short and J 0 bases short, with 12 bases between. This CDR3 has 16 residues. Germline lookup yields CDR1 SGHTA and CDR2 FQGNSA. For the CDR3, the DNA is TGTGCCAGCAGCTTAGGGGGCTCGACAGCTAACTATGGCTACACCTTC. Translating gives CASSLGGSTANYGYTF.

V gene TRBV20-1 combines with J gene TRBJ1-5; D gene ambiguous. Germline V gene data show CDR1 as DFQATT and CDR2 as SNEGSKA (reference sequence). Trimming removed 3 bases at V and 0 bases at J, with 6 bases between. This CDR3 comprises 13 residues. Written as DNA, the CDR3 is TGCAGTGCTAGTGAGCATAGCAATCAGCCCCAGCATTTT. It encodes CSASEHSNQPQHF.